Presented here are 20 T cell receptor beta chains from one specimen sequenced in a study of tissue T cells after allogeneic stem cell transplantation. TCRdb's copy holds only in-frame clones and misses some; the assay was immunoSEQ multiplex PCR. The sample shows about 40,000 clones, around 90% of them seen only once. The starting material was blood, obtained before transplantation. The receptors originated from a woman aged 40-70 years who later had graft-versus-host disease after an allogeneic stem cell transplant.

This chain uses TRBV25-1 with TRBJ2-5; D is tentatively TRBD1 or TRBD2 (6 bases each). Trimming took off 3 bases at V and 4 bases at J, with 15 bases between the two ends. Germline-derived CDR1 and CDR2 are MGHDK and SYGVNS. This CDR3 comprises 15 residues. The CDR3 coding sequence is TGTGCCAGCAGTGAGGGGTCGGGGGCCGGAGAGACCCAGTACTTC. Translation gives CASSEGSGAGETQYF.

V gene TRBV6-5 combines with J gene TRBJ2-3; 7 bases match TRBD1. The CDR3 is made up of 15 amino acids. CDR1 MNHEY and CDR2 SVGAGI come from the germline V gene. J lost 8 bases, V lost 8 bases, and 16 bases had no gene match. This CDR3 reads CASAQGLRVVGTQYF. The CDR3 DNA sequence: TGTGCCAGCGCACAGGGGTTAAGGGTGGTAGGTACGCAGTATTTT.

This chain connects TRBV13 to TRBJ2-1, with TRBD2 matching over 8 bases. Germline lookup yields CDR1 PRHDT and CDR2 FYEKMQ (reference sequence). This CDR3 contains 17 residues. Trimming cost V 5 bases and J 3 bases; bases outside gene matches: 12. CDR3 sequence: CASSPSEPGLGYNEQFF. CDR3 coding DNA: TGTGCCAGCAGCCCTTCCGAACCGGGACTAGGCTACAATGAGCAGTTCTTC.

The chain employs TRBV3-1 (or the pseudogene TRBV3-2) and TRBJ2-2; D is unresolved. V lost 0 bases to trimming and J lost 7 bases, with 18 bases between them. CDR3 length equals 17 residues. The germline V gene has CDR1 LGHDT and CDR2 YNNKEL (reference sequence). CDR3 coding DNA: TGTGCCAGCAGCCAAGATCTTGGGATGGAGATAGTCGGGGAGCTGTTTTTT. It codes for CASSQDLGMEIVGELFF.

The gene calls are TRBV7-2 and TRBJ2-7; 10 bases line up with TRBD2. J gave up 6 bases and V 5 bases, and 10 bases lay outside the gene matches. The CDR3 has 15 residues. The germline gives CDR1 SGHTA, CDR2 FQGNSA. The CDR3, as DNA: TGTGCCAGCAGCCATTCAAGCGGGAGGGCCTCCGAGCAGTACTTC. Translation gives CASSHSSGRASEQYF.

Here the CDR3 DNA reads TGTGCCAGCAGCTTAGATTTGGGGGCACTCGAGCAGTACTTC. Protein: CASSLDLGALEQYF. V usage is TRBV11-2 and J usage is TRBJ2-7; perhaps TRBD1 as D (6 bases). This CDR3 contains 14 residues. Germline lookup yields CDR1 SGHAT and CDR2 FQNNGV. V lost 0 bases and J 6 bases, leaving 12 bases between the germline ends.

J is TRBJ1-4 and V is TRBV6-2 or TRBV6-3; the match to TRBD1 covers 8 bases. CDR1 is MNHEY and CDR2 is SVGEGT in the germline V gene. CDR3 length: 17 residues. V was pared by 5 bases and J by 8 bases, with 16 bases of the junction left unmatched. In nucleotides, the CDR3 is TGTGCCAGCAGTGGGATAATTATCGGACAGGGTGAAGAAAAACTGTTTTTT. Protein: CASSGIIIGQGEEKLFF.

CDR3 sequence: CASSLATTGEKLFF. In DNA, the CDR3 is TGTGCCAGCAGCTTGGCCACGACGGGGGAAAAACTGTTTTTT. The genes are TRBV5-6 and TRBJ1-4; D is undetermined. Per the germline V gene, CDR1 is SGHDT and CDR2 is YYEEEE. This CDR3 has 14 residues. The germline V and J ends were trimmed by 0 bases and 8 bases, with 11 bases remaining between them.

This clone was observed a handful of times. The chain joins TRBV5-1 to TRBJ2-1; D remains unclear. In germline, CDR1 is SGHRS, CDR2 YFSETQ. V was shortened by 0 bases and J by 0 bases, with 7 bases between the two germline ends. The CDR3 runs to 15 residues. The CDR3 region is CASSLVASSYNEQFF. CDR3 coding DNA: TGCGCCAGCAGCTTGGTGGCCAGCTCCTACAATGAGCAGTTCTTC.

The gene calls are TRBV4-3 and TRBJ1-1, with 7 bases lining up with TRBD1. With 0 bases clipped from V and 0 bases from J, the junction kept 16 bases outside the gene matches. Germline CDR1 reads LGHNA; CDR2 reads YSLEER. This CDR3 contains 20 residues. The CDR3 spells CASSQDMGDKAGGMNTEAFF. The CDR3 bases are TGCGCCAGCAGCCAAGATATGGGGGACAAAGCAGGGGGAATGAACACTGAAGCTTTCTTT.

V is TRBV7-9 and J is TRBJ2-3; 12 bases are shared with TRBD2. Looked up from germline, CDR1 is SEHNR and CDR2 is FQNEAQ (reference sequence). With 5 bases clipped from V and 4 bases from J, the junction kept 4 bases outside the gene matches. The CDR3 totals 15 residues. CDR3 sequence (DNA): TGTGCCAGCAGCCTTTCTAGCGGGAGGGCAGATACGCAGTATTTT. Translation: CASSLSSGRADTQYF.

The V call is TRBV27, the J call TRBJ1-5, with 7 bases fitting TRBD1. The junction had 8 bases not matched to a gene; V was cut back by 5 bases and J by 4 bases. The length of the CDR3 is 15 residues. CDR1 is MNHEY and CDR2 is SMNVEV in the germline V gene (reference sequence). Written as DNA, the CDR3 is TGTGCCAGCAGTCGCGGGACAGACAATAATCAGCCCCAGCATTTT. Translating it yields CASSRGTDNNQPQHF.

This clone was observed a few times. The chain links TRBV5-4 to TRBJ1-6; D not resolved. The V gene lost 0 bases and the J gene lost 7 bases, with 8 bases spanning the gap. The CDR3 covers 14 residues. Looked up from germline, CDR1 is SGHNT and CDR2 is YYREEE (reference sequence). The CDR3 DNA sequence: TGTGCCAGCAGCTTGGCGGCAGAAAATTCACCCCTCCACTTT. Protein: CASSLAAENSPLHF.

J is TRBJ2-1 and V is TRBV5-1; 11 nucleotides align to TRBD2. The CDR3 sequence is 18 residues long. V trimming: 4 bases; J trimming: 7 bases; junction bases outside the gene matches: 16. Germline lookup yields CDR1 SGHRS and CDR2 YFSETQ. This chain's CDR3 is CASSPRSNLAGGNNEQFF. CDR3 bases: TGCGCCAGCAGCCCCCGATCCAATCTAGCGGGAGGTAATAATGAGCAGTTCTTC.

This chain links TRBV30 with TRBJ2-1; 8 bases align to TRBD2. Germline V gene lookup returns CDR1 GTSNPN and CDR2 SVGIG (reference sequence). CDR3 length equals 14 residues. V dropped 2 bases and J dropped 2; count of bases not matched to a gene: 2. The CDR3 loop reads CAWSSGRPYNEQFF. In DNA, the CDR3 is TGTGCCTGGAGTAGCGGGAGACCCTACAATGAGCAGTTCTTC.

This sequence joins TRBV5-6 and TRBJ1-2, with a weak D call TRBD1 (5 bases). Germline-derived CDR1 and CDR2 are SGHDT and YYEEEE. Deletions cut 2 bases from V and 5 bases from J, with 22 bases between. The CDR3 extends over 17 amino acids. The CDR3 reads CASSLGGPYAKGYGYTF. The CDR3, as DNA: TGTGCCAGCAGCTTAGGAGGGCCGTACGCAAAGGGGTATGGCTACACCTTC.

The V and J genes are TRBV6-2 or TRBV6-3 and TRBJ1-5; 7 bases align to TRBD1. The CDR3 has 17 residues. Germline V gives CDR1 MNHEY, CDR2 SVGEGT. J gave up 4 bases and V 0 bases, and 9 bases lay outside the gene matches. The CDR3 coding sequence is TGTGCCAGCAGTTACTCGGCCGGACAGGCGCTAAATCAGCCCCAGCATTTT. This sequence encodes CASSYSAGQALNQPQHF.

The chain couples TRBV7-9 to TRBJ1-4; the D gene is possibly TRBD1 (6 bases). The V gene's germline CDR1 is SEHNR and CDR2 FQNEAQ (reference sequence). V dropped 5 bases and J dropped 7 bases, with 17 bases sitting between them. The CDR3 extends over 15 amino acids. CDR3 protein: CASSAPQGFVEKLFF. Here the CDR3 DNA reads TGTGCCAGCAGCGCTCCTCAGGGGTTTGTTGAAAAACTGTTTTTT.

The chain has TRBV28 and TRBJ2-3; TRBD2 agrees at 8 bases. Trimming at V came to 4 bases and at J to 6 bases, leaving 18 bases not matched to a gene. This CDR3 spans 18 amino acids. From germline, CDR1 is MDHEN and CDR2 SYDVKM. DNA of the CDR3: TGTGCCAGCAGTTCCCCGGGACTAGGGCCCGGGTTCCGGGATACGCAGTATTTT. Encoded protein: CASSSPGLGPGFRDTQYF.

V gene TRBV19 combines with J gene TRBJ2-1; either TRBD1 or TRBD2 may supply D (5 bases each). This CDR3 contains 17 residues. Germline lookup yields CDR1 LNHDA and CDR2 SQIVND (reference sequence). The V gene lost 7 bases and the J gene lost 3 bases, with 22 bases spanning the gap. The CDR3 region is CASTSTGAVAGYNEQFF. In DNA form, the CDR3 reads TGTGCCAGTACCAGTACCGGGGCCGTTGCAGGCTACAATGAGCAGTTCTTC.